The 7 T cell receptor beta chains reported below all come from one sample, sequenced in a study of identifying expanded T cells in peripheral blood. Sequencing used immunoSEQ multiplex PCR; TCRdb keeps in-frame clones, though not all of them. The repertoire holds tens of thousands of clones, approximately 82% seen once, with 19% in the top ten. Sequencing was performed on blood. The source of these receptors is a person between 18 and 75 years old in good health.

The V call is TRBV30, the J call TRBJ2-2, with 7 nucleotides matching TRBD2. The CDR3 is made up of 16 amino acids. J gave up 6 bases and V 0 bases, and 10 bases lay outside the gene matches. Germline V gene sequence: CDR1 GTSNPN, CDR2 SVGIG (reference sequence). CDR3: CAWSVREVRLAGELFF. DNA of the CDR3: TGTGCCTGGAGTGTACGGGAGGTTCGGCTCGCCGGGGAGCTGTTTTTT.

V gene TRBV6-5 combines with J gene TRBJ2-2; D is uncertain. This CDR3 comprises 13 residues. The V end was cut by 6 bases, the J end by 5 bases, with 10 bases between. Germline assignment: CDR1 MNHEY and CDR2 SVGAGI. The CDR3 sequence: CASSTRVTGELFF. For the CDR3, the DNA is TGTGCCAGCAGCACAAGGGTGACCGGGGAGCTGTTTTTT.

The CDR3 DNA reads TGTGCCAGCAGTGAAGCAAAGGCCGGGGAGCTGTTTTTT. Translated, it gives CASSEAKAGELFF. The J gene is TRBJ2-2, the V gene TRBV6-1; D is undetermined. The V gene's germline CDR1 is MNHNS and CDR2 SASEGT. The V end was cut by 0 bases, the J end by 6 bases, with 5 bases between. The CDR3 contains 13 residues.

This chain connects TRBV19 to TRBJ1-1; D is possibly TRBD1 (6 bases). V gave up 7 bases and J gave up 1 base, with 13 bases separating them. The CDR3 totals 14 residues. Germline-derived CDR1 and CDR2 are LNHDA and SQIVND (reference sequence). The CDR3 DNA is TGTGCCAGTAAGACATCGGGGGCGAACACTGAAGCTTTCTTT. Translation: CASKTSGANTEAFF.

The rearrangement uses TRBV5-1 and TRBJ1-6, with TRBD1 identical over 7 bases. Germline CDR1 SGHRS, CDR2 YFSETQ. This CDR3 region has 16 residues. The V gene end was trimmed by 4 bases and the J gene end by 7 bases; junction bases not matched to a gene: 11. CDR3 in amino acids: CASSPPTGVRNSPLHF. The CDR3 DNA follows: TGCGCCAGCAGCCCACCTACAGGGGTTCGGAATTCACCCCTCCACTTT. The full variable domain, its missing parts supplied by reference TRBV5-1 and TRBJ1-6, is KAGVTQTPRYLIKTRGQQVTLSCSPISGHRSVSWYQQTPGQGLQFLFEYFSETQRNKGNFPGRFSGRQFSNSRSEMNVSTLELGDSALYLCASSPPTGVRNSPLHFGNGTRLTVT.

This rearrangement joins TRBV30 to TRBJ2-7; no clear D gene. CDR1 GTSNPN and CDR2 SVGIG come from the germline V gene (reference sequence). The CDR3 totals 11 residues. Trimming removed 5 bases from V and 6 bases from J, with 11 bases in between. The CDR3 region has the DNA TGTGCCTGGGCGTTTTTTGGCGAGCAGTACTTC. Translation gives CAWAFFGEQYF. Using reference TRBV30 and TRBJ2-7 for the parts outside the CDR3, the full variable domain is SQTIHQWPATLVQPVGSPLSLECTVEGTSNPNLYWYRQAAGRGLQLLFYSVGIGQISSEVPQNLSASRPQDRQFILSSKKLLLSDSGFYLCAWAFFGEQYFGPGTRLTVT.

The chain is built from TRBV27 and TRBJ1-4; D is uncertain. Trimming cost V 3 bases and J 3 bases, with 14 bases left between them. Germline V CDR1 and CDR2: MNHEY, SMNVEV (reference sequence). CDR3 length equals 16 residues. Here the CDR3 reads CASSFRLTEPNEKLFF. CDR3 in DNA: TGTGCCAGCAGTTTCCGGTTGACGGAACCTAATGAAAAACTGTTTTTT.